This T cell receptor beta chain was recorded in a study of blood T cell repertoires in COVID-19. Study overall: From T cells, B-cell-depleted T cells, or PBMCs came the material, which was cDNA or gDNA.

The age range of participants was about 18 to 95 years, with residence in about 25 US areas. All recovered Cohort 3 donors got two negative PCRs, got clearance, or saw symptom resolution. The V end was cut by 0 bases, the J end by 9 bases, with 29 bases between. This CDR3 spans 19 amino acids. Looked up from germline, CDR1 is SEHNR and CDR2 is FQNEAQ (reference sequence). The table came from immunoSEQ multiplex PCR; TCRdb's copy has only in-frame clones and leaves some out. The sample consists of some 500,000 clones, roughly 90% of them appearing once. The chain uses TRBV7-9 and TRBJ1-2; D is ambiguous. The sample taken for sequencing was PBMCs or T cells enriched from blood (not recorded which). The sequence was obtained from a woman between 35 and 50 years old who had recovered from COVID-19. The CDR3 reads CASSLALWAEPEFYHSYTF. The CDR3 DNA is TGTGCCAGCAGCTTAGCGTTATGGGCAGAACCCGAGTTCTATCATAGCTACACCTTC. The complete variable domain, with remaining parts taken from reference TRBV7-9 and TRBJ1-2, reads DTGVSQNPRHKITKRGQNVTFRCDPISEHNRLYWYRQTLGQGPEFLTYFQNEAQLEKSRLLSDRFSAERPKGSFSTLEIQRTEQGDSAMYLCASSLALWAEPEFYHSYTFGSGTRLTVV.